Listed below are T cell receptor beta chains from one sample, sequenced in a study of blood T cell repertoires in COVID-19. The assay was immunoSEQ multiplex PCR, and TCRdb's table has in-frame clones only and misses some. Of about 80,000 clones listed, approximately 89% are singletons. Sequenced: peripheral blood. These receptors originate from an elderly woman with acute or convalescent COVID-19. CDR3s include the opening cysteine and the closing phenylalanine or tryptophan. The order of the fields is clone size, V gene, J gene, D gene, CDR3 DNA, CDR3 protein. A D gene is named only where the DNA matches it firmly. Clone size appears in some rows only: once, few, many, or a class for an expanded clone.

NA	TRBV5-1	TRBJ2-5	NA	TGCGCCAGCAGCTTGGCCACGGGGCAAGAGACCCAGTACTTC	CASSLATGQETQYF
NA	TRBV7-9	TRBJ2-3	TRBD2	TGTGCCAGCAGCTTAGGTGGGCTAGCGGGGACCACAGATACGCAGTATTTT	CASSLGGLAGTTDTQYF
once	TRBV11-3	TRBJ2-2	TRBD2	TGTGCCAGCAGCTTAGGACGTCGGGTGGGAGGGCCGAGCGGGGAGCTGTTTTTT	CASSLGRRVGGPSGELFF
once	TRBV2	TRBJ2-7	NA	TGTGCCAGCAGTGAAATGAGGGTAAACGAGCAGTACTTC	CASSEMRVNEQYF
once	TRBV5-1	TRBJ1-2	NA	TGCGCCAGCAGCCCGCTGACAGTTAACTATGGCTACACCTTC	CASSPLTVNYGYTF
NA	TRBV3-1/TRBV3-2	TRBJ1-1	TRBD1	TGTGCCAGCAGCTACAACAGGGGAACTGAAGCTTTCTTT	CASSYNRGTEAFF
once	TRBV5-4	TRBJ2-5	NA	TGTGCCAGCAGCTTGGCGACGGGGTTCGGGGAGACCCAGTACTTC	CASSLATGFGETQYF
NA	TRBV9	TRBJ1-1	NA	TGTGCCAGCAGCGTAGGAACTGTCACTGAAGCTTTCTTT	CASSVGTVTEAFF
few	TRBV6-5	TRBJ2-3	TRBD2	TGTGCCAGCAGCCAAATTCTAGCGGGCACAGATACGCAGTATTTT	CASSQILAGTDTQYF
NA	TRBV7-9	TRBJ2-1	NA	TGTGCCAGCAGCTTAGATGAGGTCTTGAATGAGCAGTTCTTC	CASSLDEVLNEQFF
NA	TRBV5-1	TRBJ1-6	NA	TGCGCCAGCAGCTTAGGACTGGATAATTCACCCCTCCACTTT	CASSLGLDNSPLHF
NA	TRBV7-2	TRBJ2-6	TRBD1	TGTGCCAGCAGCGGGACAGGCTCTGGGGCCAACGTCCTGACTTTC	CASSGTGSGANVLTF
once	TRBV25-1	TRBJ2-7	TRBD1	TGTGCCAGCAGTGAAACAGGACAGGGAAAATCCTACGAGCAGTACTTC	CASSETGQGKSYEQYF
NA	TRBV7-9	TRBJ1-2	TRBD1	TGTGCCAGCAGCTTGGACAGGGCCTCTGGCTACACCTTC	CASSLDRASGYTF
once	TRBV2	TRBJ1-1	NA	TGTGCCAGCAGTGAAGCGCTAACAGGTGGGATGAACACTGAAGCTTTCTTT	CASSEALTGGMNTEAFF
NA	TRBV11-2	TRBJ1-2	TRBD1	TGTGCCAGCAGCGACTCGACAGGGATGGATGGCTACACCTTC	CASSDSTGMDGYTF
NA	TRBV19	TRBJ1-2	TRBD1	TGTGCCAGTAGTCCGCGGACAGGGGACTATGGCTACACCTTC	CASSPRTGDYGYTF
NA	TRBV5-1	TRBJ2-1	TRBD2	TGCGCCAGCAGCCTAACGACGACTAGCGGGGGATCCTACAATGAGCAGTTCTTC	CASSLTTTSGGSYNEQFF
once	TRBV7-6	TRBJ2-5	NA	TGTGCCAGCAGCTTAGATGATCAGTCGTACCAAGAGACCCAGTACTTC	CASSLDDQSYQETQYF
NA	TRBV5-1	TRBJ2-1	TRBD2	TGCGCCAGCAGCTTGGCTAGCGGCTCCTACAATGAGCAGTTCTTC	CASSLASGSYNEQFF
NA	TRBV3-1/TRBV3-2	TRBJ1-1	NA	TGTGCCAGCAGCCGGACAAGCAACACTGAAGCTTTCTTT	CASSRTSNTEAFF
NA	TRBV15	TRBJ2-7	NA	TGTGCCACCAGCAGAGATCCGAGCTCCGAGCAGTACTTC	CATSRDPSSEQYF
NA	TRBV6-6	TRBJ1-2	NA	TGTGCCAGCAGAGCCGGGAGGGTAGGCTATGGCTACACCTTC	CASRAGRVGYGYTF
NA	TRBV7-2	TRBJ2-2	TRBD2	TGTGCCAGCAGCTCTGGACTAGCGGGATTGAGGACCGGGGAGCTGTTTTTT	CASSSGLAGLRTGELFF
once	TRBV4-2	TRBJ2-1	NA	TGTGCCAGCAGCCAAGCTCGGGTAAATGAGCAGTTCTTC	CASSQARVNEQFF
NA	TRBV18	TRBJ1-1	TRBD1	TGTGCCAGCTCACCAGGCAGGGGGAAACGTGAAGCTTTCTTT	CASSPGRGKREAFF
few	TRBV27	TRBJ2-7	NA	TGTGCCAGCAGATGGCAGGGTGGTGACGAGCAGTACTTC	CASRWQGGDEQYF
NA	TRBV2	TRBJ1-6	NA	TGTGCCAGCATAGACAGTTATAATTCACCCCTCCACTTT	CASIDSYNSPLHF
NA	TRBV2	TRBJ1-1	NA	TGTGCCAGCAGTCCGACAAGCGGGGCTTTCTTT	CASSPTSGAFF
NA	TRBV6-6	TRBJ2-2	NA	TGTGCCAGCAGTCTGGGGGGGCCTAAAAGGGGCACCGGGGAGCTGTTTTTT	CASSLGGPKRGTGELFF
NA	TRBV7-8	TRBJ1-5	NA	TGTGCCAGCAGCATCCCGGGACAACCCCAGCATTTT	CASSIPGQPQHF
once	TRBV5-1	TRBJ1-1	TRBD1	TGCGCCAGCAGCTCAGGGACAGGTACACTTTTAAATGAAGCTTTCTTT	CASSSGTGTLLNEAFF
NA	TRBV4-2	TRBJ1-4	TRBD1	TGTGCCAGCAGCCAAGATAGGGCAGGGGGGAATGAAAAACTGTTTTTT	CASSQDRAGGNEKLFF
NA	TRBV2	TRBJ2-6	NA	TGTGCCAGCAGGCAGGGGGGAGACGTCCTGACTTTC	CASRQGGDVLTF
NA	TRBV12-3/TRBV12-4	TRBJ2-1	NA	TGTGCCAGCAGTCCCCGGAATGAGCAGTTCTTC	CASSPRNEQFF
once	TRBV9	TRBJ2-1	TRBD2	TGTGCCAGCAGCGTAGCTGGGACTAGCGGCAACAATGAGCAGTTCTTC	CASSVAGTSGNNEQFF
NA	TRBV7-8	TRBJ2-3	NA	TGTGCCAGCAGGCGAACCGGTTATACGCAGTATTTT	CASRRTGYTQYF
NA	TRBV7-6	TRBJ2-2	TRBD2	TGTGCCAGCAGCTTACGATCCGGGGGGACCGGGGAGCTGTTTTTT	CASSLRSGGTGELFF
NA	TRBV6-5	TRBJ1-3	NA	TGTGCCAGCAGTCTCGGACAGATCTCTGGAAACACCATATATTTT	CASSLGQISGNTIYF
NA	TRBV10-2	TRBJ2-7	NA	TGCGCCAGCAGTGACCCTCTGGGGGGCTACGAGCAGTACTTC	CASSDPLGGYEQYF
NA	TRBV7-3	TRBJ2-1	TRBD2	TGTGCCAGCAGCACTAGCGGGGCCTACAATGAGCAGTTCTTC	CASSTSGAYNEQFF
NA	TRBV7-3	TRBJ2-2	NA	TGTGCCAGCAGCTCCCCCAGCGTTAGCGGGGAGCTGTTTTTT	CASSSPSVSGELFF